Shown below are 32 T cell receptor beta chains from a single sample sequenced in a study of cytomegalovirus exposure and HLA in healthy donors. 60 Vbeta and 13 Jbeta primers were used in PCR. Method: immunoSEQ multiplex PCR; TCRdb's copy keeps in-frame clones and lacks some. The sample yields fewer than 150,000 clones, about four fifths seen once. Sequenced material: PBMCs. These receptors all come from a man under 40 in good health and CMV-seronegative.

The rearrangement joins TRBV2 to TRBJ2-7; 7 nucleotides align to TRBD1. Germline assignment: CDR1 SNHLY and CDR2 FYNNEI. The CDR3 is made up of 15 amino acids. V dropped 1 base and J dropped 0; count of bases not matched to a gene: 3. The CDR3 here is CASSEGQGNSYEQYF. Here the CDR3 DNA reads TGTGCCAGCAGTGAAGGACAGGGCAACTCCTACGAGCAGTACTTC.

The chain employs TRBV5-4 and TRBJ2-3; the match to TRBD1 covers 9 bases. CDR1 and CDR2 from the germline V gene are SGHNT and YYREEE (reference sequence). The length of the CDR3 is 15 residues. Germline trimming cut 4 bases from V and 2 bases from J; bases unmatched to any gene: 5. CDR3 sequence reads: CASSARDRDTDTQYF. CDR3 coding DNA: TGTGCCAGCAGCGCCCGGGACAGGGACACAGATACGCAGTATTTT. The whole variable domain, remainder taken from reference TRBV5-4 and TRBJ2-3, is ETGVTQSPTHLIKTRGQQVTLRCSSQSGHNTVSWYQQALGQGPQFIFQYYREEENGRGNFPPRFSGLQFPNYSSELNVNALELDDSALYLCASSARDRDTDTQYFGPGTRLTVL.

This rearrangement joins TRBV6-6 to TRBJ2-3; D is ambiguous. In germline, CDR1 is MNHNY, CDR2 SVGAGI (reference sequence). Trimming shortened V by 6 bases and J by 4 bases, and 8 bases separated the two germline ends. The length of the CDR3 is 12 residues. CDR3 loop: CASSPQADTQYF. CDR3 nucleotide sequence: TGTGCCAGCAGCCCCCAGGCAGATACGCAGTATTTT.

The chain employs TRBV28 and TRBJ2-7; tentative D call: TRBD2 (6 bases). From germline, CDR1 is MDHEN and CDR2 SYDVKM. The CDR3 is 16 amino acids. Trimming cost V 5 bases and J 2 bases, with 19 bases left between them. The CDR3 DNA follows: TGTGCCAGCAGTCATCACGACAGCCGGGGGACCTACGAGCAGTACTTC. Its protein product is CASSHHDSRGTYEQYF.

The J gene is TRBJ2-2, the V gene TRBV6-5; TRBD2 is a possible D gene (5 bases). Germline CDR1 and CDR2: MNHEY and SVGAGI. The CDR3 length is 14 residues. Trimming removed 6 bases at V and 7 bases at J, with 15 bases between. The CDR3 loop is CASSVTYGVGELFF. For the CDR3, the DNA is TGTGCCAGCAGCGTGACCTACGGGGTCGGGGAGCTGTTTTTT.

This chain uses TRBV10-3 with TRBJ2-1, with TRBD1 matching over 12 bases. V gave up 6 bases and J gave up 7 bases; unmatched junction bases: 4. CDR1 and CDR2 (germline): ENHRY, SYGVKD. This CDR3 has 14 amino acids. This CDR3 is CAISAGQGANEQFF. CDR3 bases: TGTGCCATCAGCGCGGGACAGGGGGCGAATGAGCAGTTCTTC.

The gene calls are TRBV6-5 and TRBJ2-7, with D perhaps matching TRBD2 (6 bases). Trimming took 0 bases from V and 6 from J, leaving 12 bases between them. The CDR3 is 14 residues long. The germline gives CDR1 MNHEY, CDR2 SVGAGI. CDR3 nucleotides: TGTGCCAGCAGTTACTCGACTCTGGGAGGCGAGCAGTACTTC. Translated: CASSYSTLGGEQYF.

The chain links TRBV6-5 to TRBJ1-4; D is perhaps TRBD1 (6 bases). CDR3 length: 13 residues. The V and J ends lost 5 bases and 5 bases respectively, with 9 bases between them. From germline, CDR1 is MNHEY and CDR2 SVGAGI. The CDR3 sequence: CASSRQANEKLFF. The CDR3 DNA is TGTGCCAGCAGTAGACAGGCAAATGAAAAACTGTTTTTT.

V usage is TRBV30 and J usage is TRBJ2-3; a weak D match, TRBD2 (6 bases). Trimming removed 0 bases from V and 1 base from J, with 11 bases in between. Germline V gene lookup returns CDR1 GTSNPN and CDR2 SVGIG (reference sequence). CDR3 length equals 15 residues. CDR3 DNA sequence: TGTGCCTGGAGTGTAAATGGCGGGGGCACAGATACGCAGTATTTT. It encodes CAWSVNGGGTDTQYF. Full variable domain (missing parts from reference TRBV30 and TRBJ2-3): SQTIHQWPATLVQPVGSPLSLECTVEGTSNPNLYWYRQAAGRGLQLLFYSVGIGQISSEVPQNLSASRPQDRQFILSSKKLLLSDSGFYLCAWSVNGGGTDTQYFGPGTRLTVL.

In its sample, this clone was seen a few times. This chain links TRBV19 with TRBJ2-5; 7 nucleotides align to TRBD1. The CDR3 length is 15 residues. Germline-derived CDR1 and CDR2 are LNHDA and SQIVND (reference sequence). The V segment lost 4 bases and the J segment 5 bases; nucleotides outside the gene matches: 10. CDR3 residues: CASSTRQGSGETQYF. The CDR3 DNA follows: TGTGCCAGTAGTACCCGACAGGGCTCGGGGGAGACCCAGTACTTC.

This chain joins TRBV4-1 and TRBJ2-7, with 10 bases aligning to TRBD1. The CDR3 extends over 17 amino acids. With 4 bases clipped from V and 3 bases from J, the junction kept 12 bases outside the gene matches. Germline loops: CDR1 MGHRA, CDR2 YSYEKL. The chain's CDR3 is CASSLIDGTGANYEQYF. In DNA, the CDR3 is TGCGCCAGCAGCCTTATCGACGGGACAGGGGCCAACTACGAGCAGTACTTC.

V usage is TRBV5-1 and J usage is TRBJ2-5, with TRBD1 as a possible D gene (7 bases). The germline CDR1 and CDR2 sequences are SGHRS and YFSETQ. Trimming pared 4 bases from V and 4 bases from J, leaving 20 bases between. The CDR3 is 16 residues long. CDR3 protein: CASSHNRQGLGETQYF. The CDR3 DNA reads as TGCGCCAGCAGCCATAATAGACAGGGACTCGGAGAGACCCAGTACTTC.

The J gene is TRBJ1-5, the V gene TRBV5-8; D is unclear. The CDR3 runs 12 residues. The V end was cut by 4 bases, the J end by 4 bases, with 6 bases between. CDR1 SGHTS and CDR2 YDEGEE come from the germline V gene. As DNA, the CDR3 is TGTGCCAGCAGCACGGGTAATCAGCCCCAGCATTTT. The encoded protein is CASSTGNQPQHF.

V and J are TRBV5-1 and TRBJ2-3; 14 bases line up with TRBD2. The CDR3 has 17 residues. Germline assignment: CDR1 SGHRS and CDR2 YFSETQ. The V and J ends lost 2 bases and 4 bases, in that order; junction bases with no gene match: 6. The CDR3 loop reads CASSLGLAGGVADTQYF. The CDR3 DNA reads as TGCGCCAGCAGCTTAGGACTAGCGGGGGGTGTGGCAGATACGCAGTATTTT. The full variable domain, rest sourced from reference TRBV5-1 and TRBJ2-3, is KAGVTQTPRYLIKTRGQQVTLSCSPISGHRSVSWYQQTPGQGLQFLFEYFSETQRNKGNFPGRFSGRQFSNSRSEMNVSTLELGDSALYLCASSLGLAGGVADTQYFGPGTRLTVL.

The V and J genes are TRBV28 and TRBJ1-1; D gene uncertain. The germline V and J ends were trimmed by 2 bases and 7 bases, with 14 bases remaining between them. The CDR3 spans 14 residues. Germline values: CDR1 MDHEN, CDR2 SYDVKM. The CDR3: CASSLSLRSLEAFF. The CDR3 region has the DNA TGTGCCAGCAGTTTAAGCTTACGGAGTCTTGAAGCTTTCTTT.

The CDR3 spells CASTPARDRINEQFF. CDR3 nucleotide sequence: TGTGCCAGTACCCCGGCTAGGGACAGGATCAATGAGCAGTTCTTC. This chain uses TRBV19 with TRBJ2-1; TRBD1 aligns across 8 bases. The CDR3 extends over 15 amino acids. CDR1 is LNHDA, CDR2 SQIVND, per germline (reference sequence). The V segment lost 7 bases and the J segment 6 bases; nucleotides outside the gene matches: 11.

V and J are TRBV28 and TRBJ2-3; maybe TRBD2 (6 bases). The CDR3 length is 14 residues. V gave up 10 bases and J gave up 3 bases, with 17 bases separating them. The germline V gene has CDR1 MDHEN and CDR2 SYDVKM. The CDR3, as DNA: TGTGCCACCTTGGAATCAGGGAGGACAGATACGCAGTATTTT. Residues: CATLESGRTDTQYF.

This clone was observed a handful of times. This chain links TRBV4-1 with TRBJ2-5, with unresolved D. CDR1 MGHRA and CDR2 YSYEKL come from the germline V gene. This CDR3 spans 13 amino acids. The V end was cut by 1 base, the J end by 5 bases, with 8 bases between. For the CDR3, the DNA is TGCGCCAGCAGCCAAGTCTATCCCGAGACCCAGTACTTC. Its translation: CASSQVYPETQYF.

The chain links TRBV9 to TRBJ1-1; 8 bases align to TRBD1. The CDR3 has 13 amino acids. Looked up from germline, CDR1 is SGDLS and CDR2 is YYNGEE. J lost 5 bases, V lost 2 bases, and 2 bases had no gene match. DNA for the CDR3: TGTGCCAGCAGCGTGGGACAGGAGACTGAAGCTTTCTTT. Translated, it gives CASSVGQETEAFF.

This clone was counted a few times. The rearrangement links TRBV11-3 to TRBJ2-3; TRBD1 matches 8 bases. Per germline, CDR1 SGHNT and CDR2 YENEEA. The CDR3 length is 14 residues. V shed 4 bases, J shed 4 bases, and the junction held 4 bases outside the gene matches. DNA of the CDR3: TGTGCCAGCAGCTCAGGACAGGGAGCAGATACGCAGTATTTT. Protein sequence: CASSSGQGADTQYF.

The chain carries TRBV10-3 and TRBJ1-6, with D possibly TRBD1 on 6 matching bases. The germline gives CDR1 ENHRY, CDR2 SYGVKD. This CDR3 contains 15 residues. V was clipped by 6 bases and J by 8 bases, with 17 bases between them. CDR3 amino acids: CAIRDTRGADSPLHF. DNA of the CDR3: TGTGCCATCAGAGATACTCGGGGGGCGGATTCACCCCTCCACTTT.

This rearrangement joins TRBV29-1 to TRBJ2-7, with D possibly being TRBD2 (5 bases). Germline V gene data show CDR1 as SQVTM and CDR2 as ANQGSEA. This CDR3 comprises 12 residues. V lost 4 bases, J lost 2 bases, and 9 bases lay in between. The CDR3 sequence: CSVGSGTYEQYF. The CDR3 coding sequence is TGCAGCGTTGGTTCGGGAACCTACGAGCAGTACTTC.

This clone was seen more than once but under ten times. This rearrangement joins TRBV29-1 to TRBJ2-3, with D maybe TRBD1 (5 bases). Looked up from germline, CDR1 is SQVTM and CDR2 is ANQGSEA. The CDR3 has 15 amino acids. The V gene lost 5 bases and the J gene lost 0 bases, with 15 bases spanning the gap. In DNA form, the CDR3 reads TGCAGCGTTATAACGACAGAGACTAGCACAGATACGCAGTATTTT. Amino acid sequence: CSVITTETSTDTQYF.

V usage is TRBV10-1 and J usage is TRBJ1-1; 9 bases agree with TRBD1. Unmatched junction bases numbered 15, after V lost 5 bases and J lost 2 bases. The CDR3 is 18 amino acids. The germline V gene encodes CDR1 WNHNN and CDR2 SYGVQD (reference sequence). The CDR3 protein is CASSQQGAVRQANTEAFF. DNA for the CDR3: TGCGCCAGCAGTCAACAGGGGGCGGTTCGTCAGGCCAACACTGAAGCTTTCTTT.

The chain joins TRBV5-6 to TRBJ2-3; 9 positions agree with TRBD2. This CDR3 has 16 amino acids. Germline V gene sequence: CDR1 SGHDT, CDR2 YYEEEE. With 0 bases clipped from V and 3 bases from J, the junction kept 5 bases outside the gene matches. The CDR3 loop reads CASSLVAGVRTDTQYF. CDR3 nucleotide sequence: TGTGCCAGCAGCTTGGTAGCGGGAGTACGGACAGATACGCAGTATTTT.

This clone came up once. Relative to the germline gene, one junction end is altered; a read error may explain this. V usage is TRBV7-7 and J usage is TRBJ2-3, with TRBD2 matching over 8 bases. CDR1 and CDR2 from the germline V gene are SSHAT and FNYEAQ (reference sequence). This CDR3 has 14 amino acids. The CDR3: CASSPGLGPDTQYF. DNA of the CDR3: TGTGCTAGCAGCCCGGGACTAGGCCCAGATACGCAGTATTTT.

The table lists this clone with a count of one. V gene TRBV13 combines with J gene TRBJ1-6, with 8 bases matching TRBD1. The junction had 6 bases not matched to a gene; V was cut back by 4 bases and J by 10 bases. This CDR3 spans 14 amino acids. Germline V gene data show CDR1 as PRHDT and CDR2 as FYEKMQ (reference sequence). The CDR3 sequence: CASSSGGAGSPLHF. CDR3 nucleotide sequence: TGTGCCAGCAGCTCAGGGGGCGCAGGGTCACCCCTCCACTTT.

V is TRBV27 and J is TRBJ1-5; TRBD1 agrees at 8 bases. The J segment lost 6 bases and the V segment lost 3 bases, leaving 1 base of the junction unmatched. Germline-derived CDR1 and CDR2 are MNHEY and SMNVEV (reference sequence). CDR3 length: 13 amino acids. The CDR3 is CASSFGQGQPQHF. The CDR3 DNA reads TGTGCCAGCAGTTTCGGACAGGGTCAGCCCCAGCATTTT.

This clone appeared once. The gene calls are TRBV7-9 and TRBJ1-5; TRBD1 agrees at 9 bases. This CDR3 region has 14 residues. V gave up 6 bases and J gave up 7 bases; unmatched junction bases: 7. Germline-derived CDR1 and CDR2 are SEHNR and FQNEAQ (reference sequence). Here the CDR3 DNA reads TGTGCCAGCAGTCAAACAGGGGGCGGACAGCCCCAGCATTTT. Amino acid sequence: CASSQTGGGQPQHF.

This clone was observed a few times. The chain recombines TRBV5-6 with TRBJ2-1; possibly TRBD2 for D (5 bases). This CDR3 is 17 amino acids long. CDR1 SGHDT and CDR2 YYEEEE come from the germline V gene. Trimming left V 0 bases short and J 4 bases short, with 17 bases between. The CDR3 loop reads CASSLARAENSYNEQFF. For the CDR3, the DNA is TGTGCCAGCAGCTTGGCCAGAGCGGAAAACAGTTACAATGAGCAGTTCTTC.

This rearrangement joins TRBV7-8 to TRBJ2-1; unclear D gene. Trimming removed 2 bases from V and 10 bases from J, with 9 bases in between. The CDR3 loop spans 12 amino acids. Germline loops: CDR1 SGHVS, CDR2 FQNEAQ. The CDR3 reads CASSLPPREQFF. In DNA form, the CDR3 reads TGTGCCAGCAGCTTACCCCCGAGGGAGCAGTTCTTC. The whole variable domain, remainder taken from reference TRBV7-8 and TRBJ2-1, is GAGVSQSPRYKVAKRGQDVALRCDPISGHVSLFWYQQALGQGPEFLTYFQNEAQLDKSGLPSDRFFAERPEGSVSTLKIQRTQQEDSAVYLCASSLPPREQFFGPGTRLTVL.

This sequence joins TRBV5-6 and TRBJ1-5; 8 nucleotides line up with TRBD1. The CDR3 runs to 16 residues. Germline V gene data show CDR1 as SGHDT and CDR2 as YYEEEE. J gave up 7 bases and V 3 bases, and 12 bases lay outside the gene matches. The CDR3 nucleotides are TGTGCCAGCAGCTCAACCAGGACAGGGACGGGACAGCCCCAGCATTTT. Translation gives CASSSTRTGTGQPQHF.